The T cell receptor (beta chain) under discussion was sequenced for a study of cytomegalovirus exposure and HLA in healthy donors. Study-wide results and caveats: A later analysis found first-cohort TCR clusters tended to co-occur in the 90 to 150 validation repertoires. It was reported that the classifier diagnosed cytomegalovirus status with high specificity and sensitivity in both the original and validation cohorts.

Separate from the roughly 700-subject first cohort, the roughly 120-subject validation cohort was the one that the donors belonged to. This clone was observed a single time. Its antigen is currently unknown. Relative to the germline gene, one junction end is altered; a read error may explain this. This table comes from immunoSEQ multiplex PCR, and its TCRdb copy is limited to in-frame clones, with some not included. Of about 200,000 clones in the sample, approximately 82% were seen once. The sequencing input was PBMCs. This clonotype was sampled from a woman under 30 in good health and CMV-seronegative.

The CDR3 DNA reads as TGTGCCTGGACCGGGACAGGGGGTCGGATCTTC. Translated, it gives CAWTGTGGRIF. This chain joins TRBV30 and TRBJ2-1; the match to TRBD1 covers 11 bases. Germline V CDR1 and CDR2: GTSNPN, SVGIG (reference sequence). The CDR3 totals 11 residues.